One sample yielded the 14 T cell receptor beta chains listed below, sequenced in a study of T cells after yellow fever vaccination (dated by TCRdb to between 2018 and 2020). Libraries were made using 5' RACE. Instrument used: Illumina HiSeq 2500. TCRdb reran the public reads through fastp at Q25 and MiXCR, keeping productive beta chains. CDR3 protein duplicates are merged, each entry listing the most common genes and DNA. The sample has a few hundred thousand distinct CDR3 sequences on record, 13% of them singletons. The ten largest clones represent roughly 0.5% of the sample. The sample's treatment or condition label, in plain terms: live attenuated yellow fever vaccine strain. The starting material was CD4+ T cells sorted from PBMCs, obtained 45 days after the yellow fever booster vaccination. All receptors derive from a man under 40 who received the YFV17D yellow fever vaccine.

This clonotype was seen more than once but under ten times. This sequence joins TRBV7-8 and TRBJ2-7, with D uncertain. CDR1 SGHVS and CDR2 FQNEAQ come from the germline V gene. Trimming removed 5 bases from V and 2 bases from J, with 10 bases in between. This CDR3 has 13 amino acids. CDR3 nucleotide sequence: TGTGCCAGCAGCACTGTGTCTGCCTACGAGCAGTACTTC. Amino acid sequence: CASSTVSAYEQYF.

The chain combines TRBV11-2 with TRBJ2-7; D possibly corresponds to TRBD2 (6 bases). CDR3 size: 18 residues. Germline-derived CDR1 and CDR2 are SGHAT and FQNNGV. Between the trimmed V and J ends, which lost 5 bases and 0 bases, there was a span of 23 bases. CDR3 sequence reads: CASSIQLRGTDYSYEQYF. For the CDR3, the DNA is TGTGCCAGCAGCATACAATTACGGGGGACGGATTACTCCTACGAGCAGTACTTC.

The DNA of the CDR3 is TGTGCCAGCAGTTACATTGCCCCCGGGAATGCTGGGGCCAACGTCCTGACTTTC. Translation: CASSYIAPGNAGANVLTF. This sequence joins TRBV6-5 and TRBJ2-6; tentatively, D is TRBD2 (5 bases). Germline loops: CDR1 MNHEY, CDR2 SVGAGI. The CDR3 consists of 18 residues. Trimming pared 2 bases from V and 2 bases from J, leaving 16 bases between.

The chain has TRBV29-1 and TRBJ1-5; TRBD1 is a possible D gene (5 bases). Looked up from germline, CDR1 is SQVTM and CDR2 is ANQGSEA. This CDR3 region has 14 residues. V lost 4 bases, J lost 3 bases, and 13 bases lay in between. This chain's CDR3 is CSVAFDSPNQPQHF. The DNA of the CDR3 is TGCAGCGTTGCATTCGACAGCCCCAATCAGCCCCAGCATTTT.

This clonotype has a count of ten or more. The genes are TRBV12-3 or TRBV12-4 and TRBJ2-7, with a possible D match to TRBD1 (5 bases). V was cut by 2 bases and J by 7 bases, with 12 bases left in between. CDR3 length: 13 residues. The CDR3 region has the DNA TGTGCCAGCAGTTTACAGGGTCACCTTGAGCAGTACTTC. Protein sequence: CASSLQGHLEQYF.

This clonotype was seen a handful of times. This chain connects TRBV7-2 to TRBJ2-7, with 14 nucleotides matching TRBD2. The CDR3 runs 15 residues. CDR1 and CDR2 (germline): SGHTA, FQGNSA. V lost 4 bases and J lost 8; bases outside the gene matches: 7. The CDR3 reads CASSSGLAGAYKQYF. DNA for the CDR3: TGTGCCAGCAGCTCGGGACTAGCGGGAGCGTATAAGCAGTACTTC. Together with reference TRBV7-2 and TRBJ2-7, the CDR3 gives the full variable domain: GAGVSQSPSNKVTEKGKDVELRCDPISGHTALYWYRQSLGQGLEFLIYFQGNSAPDKSGLPSDRFSAERTGGSVSTLTIQRTQQEDSAVYLCASSSGLAGAYKQYFGPGTRLTVT.

V is TRBV7-9 and J is TRBJ2-7, with unresolved D. The CDR3 spans 14 residues. Deletions cut 1 base from V and 4 bases from J, with 11 bases between. Germline loops: CDR1 SEHNR, CDR2 FQNEAQ (reference sequence). CDR3 sequence: CASSLDWKKYEQYF. The CDR3 DNA reads TGTGCCAGCAGCTTAGACTGGAAGAAGTACGAGCAGTACTTC.

The J gene is TRBJ1-4, the V gene TRBV27, with TRBD1 matching over 7 bases. CDR1 is MNHEY, CDR2 SMNVEV, per germline (reference sequence). The CDR3 has 15 residues. After removal of 5 bases from V and 4 bases from J, the junction contained 7 bases not matched to a gene. The CDR3 protein is CASSPPGQLNEKLFF. CDR3 DNA: TGTGCCAGCAGTCCCCCGGGACAGCTTAATGAAAAACTGTTTTTT. The variable domain in full, completed from reference TRBV27 and TRBJ1-4, reads EAQVTQNPRYLITVTGKKLTVTCSQNMNHEYMSWYRQDPGLGLRQIYYSMNVEVTDKGDVPEGYKVSRKEKRNFPLILESPSPNQTSLYFCASSPPGQLNEKLFFGSGTQLSVL.

This clonotype was observed a handful of times. The chain joins TRBV20-1 to TRBJ2-3; TRBD2 matches 10 bases. V lost 6 bases, J lost 0 bases, and 18 bases stayed unmatched. This CDR3 comprises 19 residues. From germline, CDR1 is DFQATT and CDR2 SNEGSKA (reference sequence). The chain's CDR3 is CSATHPLAGVWFSTDTQYF. CDR3 coding DNA: TGCAGTGCCACCCATCCGCTAGCGGGGGTATGGTTTAGCACAGATACGCAGTATTTT.

CDR3 bases: TGTGCCAGCACCAAGGGGGGGAAAGCTTTCTTT. Its protein product is CASTKGGKAFF. V gene TRBV27 combines with J gene TRBJ1-1, with a possible D match to TRBD1 (6 bases). This CDR3 contains 11 residues. V gave up 7 bases and J gave up 9 bases, with 12 bases separating them. Germline CDR1 MNHEY, CDR2 SMNVEV (reference sequence).

The V and J genes are TRBV12-3 or TRBV12-4 and TRBJ1-1, with a weak D call TRBD1 (5 bases). Trimming cost V 7 bases and J 7 bases, with 10 bases left between them. CDR3 size: 11 residues. The CDR3 reads CASTQGIEAFF. The CDR3, as DNA: TGTGCCAGCACTCAGGGAATTGAAGCTTTCTTT.

The J gene is TRBJ2-7, the V gene TRBV13; D is ambiguous. The CDR3 has 14 amino acids. The germline V gene has CDR1 PRHDT and CDR2 FYEKMQ (reference sequence). With 0 bases removed from V and 3 bases from J, the gap between germline ends came to 9 bases. The chain's CDR3 is CASSLGGRNYEQYF. The CDR3, as DNA: TGTGCCAGCAGCTTAGGGGGTCGGAACTACGAGCAGTACTTC. The full variable domain, in which reference TRBV13 and TRBJ2-7 provide the parts outside the CDR3, is AAGVIQSPRHLIKEKRETATLKCYPIPRHDTVYWYQQGPGQDPQFLISFYEKMQSDKGSIPDRFSAQQFSDYHSELNMSSLELGDSALYFCASSLGGRNYEQYFGPGTRLTVT.

This clonotype was seen a handful of times. The chain carries TRBV29-1 and TRBJ2-1, with D possibly matching TRBD2 (6 bases). This CDR3 contains 16 residues. Trimming removed 1 base from V and 0 bases from J, with 13 bases in between. Per the germline V gene, CDR1 is SQVTM and CDR2 is ANQGSEA. CDR3 sequence (DNA): TGCAGCGTTGAAGTCCCCCTAGCGAGCTCCTACAATGAGCAGTTCTTC. Translation: CSVEVPLASSYNEQFF.

This clonotype was observed a few times. The rearrangement uses TRBV29-1 and TRBJ2-1, with TRBD2 matching over 7 bases. The V gene's germline CDR1 is SQVTM and CDR2 ANQGSEA. The trim removed 7 bases at V and 7 bases at J, leaving 7 bases unmatched. The CDR3 has 12 amino acids. The CDR3 reads CSGGRALNEQFF. The CDR3 region has the DNA TGCAGCGGTGGGAGGGCCCTAAATGAGCAGTTCTTC.